A single TCR beta chain is shown here with its context. Its antigen is unidentified. Profiling relied on immunoSEQ multiplex PCR, and the TCRdb table lists in-frame clones only, not all of them. The repertoire holds 200,000 to 250,000 clones, with 85% to 95% as singletons. The data belong to a study of T cell responses to AZD1222 COVID-19 vaccine. Study findings and constraints: Among spike-specific TCRs, nearly half reportedly target unmutated variant regions.

V was shortened by 5 bases and J by 1 base, with 11 bases between the two germline ends. The CDR3 has 14 amino acids. In germline, CDR1 is LGHDT, CDR2 YNNKEL (reference sequence). This specimen consisted of peripheral blood, obtained on day 0 of MenACWY control vaccination. J is TRBJ1-1 and V is TRBV3-1 (or the pseudogene TRBV3-2), with D maybe TRBD1 (6 bases). This clonotype originated in an adult in good health. CDR3 coding DNA: TGTGCCAGCAGCGCAGTACAGGGGAACACTGAAGCTTTCTTT. Translated: CASSAVQGNTEAFF.